This T cell receptor beta chain was profiled in a study of T cell responses to AZD1222 COVID-19 vaccine. Sequencing was performed with immunoSEQ multiplex PCR; in TCRdb, only in-frame clones are kept and a portion is missing. The sample has fewer than 120,000 clones, over 85% seen once. As regards this clone: Antigen specificity is unknown.

Regarding the study as a whole: Baseline antibody screening turned up just six or seven seropositive AZD1222 recipients.

This CDR3 contains 13 residues. The V and J ends lost 8 bases and 3 bases respectively, with 13 bases between them. CDR1 ENHRY and CDR2 SYGVKD come from the germline V gene. This chain connects TRBV10-3 to TRBJ1-1; no reliable D call. This sequence was found in an adult who received the AZD1222 COVID-19 vaccine. This specimen consisted of peripheral blood, obtained 28 days after the second AZD1222 dose. The CDR3 DNA reads as TGTGCCATCGGAGCCGGGGTGGACACTGAAGCTTTCTTT. Its protein product is CAIGAGVDTEAFF.